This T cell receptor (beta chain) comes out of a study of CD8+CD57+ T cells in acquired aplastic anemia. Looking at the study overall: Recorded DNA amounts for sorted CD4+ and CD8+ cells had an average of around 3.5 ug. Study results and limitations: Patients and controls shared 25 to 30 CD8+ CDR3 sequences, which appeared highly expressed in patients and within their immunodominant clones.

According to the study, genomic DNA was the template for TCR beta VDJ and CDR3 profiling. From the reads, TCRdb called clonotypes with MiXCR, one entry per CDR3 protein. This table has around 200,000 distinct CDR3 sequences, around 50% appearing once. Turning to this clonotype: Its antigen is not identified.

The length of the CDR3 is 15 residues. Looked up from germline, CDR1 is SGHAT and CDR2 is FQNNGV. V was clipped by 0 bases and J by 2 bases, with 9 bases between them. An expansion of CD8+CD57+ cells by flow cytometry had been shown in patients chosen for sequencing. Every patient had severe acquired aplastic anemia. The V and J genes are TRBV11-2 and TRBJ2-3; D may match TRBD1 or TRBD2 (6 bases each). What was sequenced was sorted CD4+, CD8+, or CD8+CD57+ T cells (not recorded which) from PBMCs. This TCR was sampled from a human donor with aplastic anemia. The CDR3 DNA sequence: TGTGCCAGCAGCTTAGAATGGGGGGCCACAGATACGCAGTATTTT. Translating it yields CASSLEWGATDTQYF.